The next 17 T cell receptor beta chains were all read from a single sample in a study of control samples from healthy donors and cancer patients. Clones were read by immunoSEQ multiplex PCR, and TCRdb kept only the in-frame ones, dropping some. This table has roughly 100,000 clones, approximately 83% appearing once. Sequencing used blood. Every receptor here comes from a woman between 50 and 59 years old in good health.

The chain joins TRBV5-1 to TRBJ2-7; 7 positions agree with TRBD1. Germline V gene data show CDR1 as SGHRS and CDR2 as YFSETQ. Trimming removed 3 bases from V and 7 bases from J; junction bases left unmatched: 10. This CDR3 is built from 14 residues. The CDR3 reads CASSSFSDRVEQYF. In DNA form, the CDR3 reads TGCGCCAGCAGCTCCTTTTCAGACAGGGTTGAGCAGTACTTC.

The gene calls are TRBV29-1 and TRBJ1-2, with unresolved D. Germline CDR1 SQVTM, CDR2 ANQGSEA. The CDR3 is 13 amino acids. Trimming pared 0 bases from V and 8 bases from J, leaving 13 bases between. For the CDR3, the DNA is TGCAGCGTTGAAGAGCCCAAGACATTGGGCTACACCTTC. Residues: CSVEEPKTLGYTF.

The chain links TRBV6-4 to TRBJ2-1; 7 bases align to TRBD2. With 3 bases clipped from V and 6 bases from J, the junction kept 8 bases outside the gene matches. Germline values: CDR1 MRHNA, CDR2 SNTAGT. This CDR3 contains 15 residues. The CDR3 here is CASSEVWGGSNEQFF. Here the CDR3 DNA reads TGTGCCAGCAGTGAGGTGTGGGGAGGGAGCAATGAGCAGTTCTTC.

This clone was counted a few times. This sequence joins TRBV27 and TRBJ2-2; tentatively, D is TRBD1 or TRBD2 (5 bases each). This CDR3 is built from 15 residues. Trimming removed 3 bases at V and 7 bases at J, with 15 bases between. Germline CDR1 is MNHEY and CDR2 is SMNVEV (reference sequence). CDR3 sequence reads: CASSLGWGIGGELFF. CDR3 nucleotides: TGTGCCAGCAGTTTGGGTTGGGGGATAGGCGGGGAGCTGTTTTTT.

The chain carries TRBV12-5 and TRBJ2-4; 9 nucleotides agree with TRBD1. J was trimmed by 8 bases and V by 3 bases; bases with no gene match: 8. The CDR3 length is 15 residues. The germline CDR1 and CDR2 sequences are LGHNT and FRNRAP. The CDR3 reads CASGFRQGVVDIQYF. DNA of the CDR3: TGTGCTAGTGGTTTTAGACAGGGGGTGGTAGACATTCAGTACTTC.

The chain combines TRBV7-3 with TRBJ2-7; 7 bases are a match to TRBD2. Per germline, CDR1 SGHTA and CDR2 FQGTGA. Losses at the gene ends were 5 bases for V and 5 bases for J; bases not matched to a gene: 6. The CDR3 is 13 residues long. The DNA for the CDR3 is TGTGCCAGCAGCCGGGGGGTCAGGGACGAGCAGTACTTC. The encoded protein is CASSRGVRDEQYF.

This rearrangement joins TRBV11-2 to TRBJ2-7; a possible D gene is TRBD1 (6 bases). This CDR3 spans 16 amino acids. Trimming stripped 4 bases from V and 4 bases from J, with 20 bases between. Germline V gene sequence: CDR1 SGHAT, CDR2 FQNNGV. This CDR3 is CASSSRPNGTQYEQYF. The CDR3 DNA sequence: TGTGCCAGCAGCTCTCGTCCTAACGGGACACAATACGAGCAGTACTTC.

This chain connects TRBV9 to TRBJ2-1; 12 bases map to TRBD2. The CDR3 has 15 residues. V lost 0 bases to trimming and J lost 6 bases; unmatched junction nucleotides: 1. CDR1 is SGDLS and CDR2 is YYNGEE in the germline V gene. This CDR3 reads CASSVGTSGVNEQFF. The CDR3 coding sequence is TGTGCCAGCAGCGTAGGGACTAGCGGGGTCAATGAGCAGTTCTTC. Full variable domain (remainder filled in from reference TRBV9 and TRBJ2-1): DSGVTQTPKHLITATGQRVTLRCSPRSGDLSVYWYQQSLDQGLQFLIQYYNGEERAKGNILERFSAQQFPDLHSELNLSSLELGDSALYFCASSVGTSGVNEQFFGPGTRLTVL.

This CDR3 is CASSTLAGGPYNEQFF. The CDR3 DNA reads TGTGCCAGCAGCACCCTAGCGGGAGGACCCTACAATGAGCAGTTCTTC. The chain employs TRBV5-4 and TRBJ2-1; TRBD2 agrees at 11 bases. This CDR3 has 16 residues. Germline-derived CDR1 and CDR2 are SGHNT and YYREEE (reference sequence). V lost 4 bases and J lost 2; bases outside the gene matches: 5.

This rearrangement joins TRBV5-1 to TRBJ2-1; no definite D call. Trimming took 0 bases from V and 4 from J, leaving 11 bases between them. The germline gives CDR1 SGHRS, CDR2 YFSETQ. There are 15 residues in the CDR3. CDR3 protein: CASSLGSRGYNEQFF. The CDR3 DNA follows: TGCGCCAGCAGCTTGGGCAGCCGAGGTTACAATGAGCAGTTCTTC.

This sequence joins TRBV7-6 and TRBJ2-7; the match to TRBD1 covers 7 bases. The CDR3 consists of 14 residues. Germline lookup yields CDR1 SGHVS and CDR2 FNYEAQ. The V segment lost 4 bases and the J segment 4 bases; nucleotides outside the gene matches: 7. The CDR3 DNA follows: TGTGCCAGCAGCTCCGGGGACAGAGGGTACGAGCAGTACTTC. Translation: CASSSGDRGYEQYF.

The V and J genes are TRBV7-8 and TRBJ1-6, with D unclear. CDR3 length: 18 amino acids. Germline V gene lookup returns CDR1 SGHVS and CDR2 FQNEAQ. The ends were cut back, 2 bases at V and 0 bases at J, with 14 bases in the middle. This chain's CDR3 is CASSLQGHGSSYNSPLHF. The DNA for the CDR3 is TGTGCCAGCAGCTTACAAGGCCACGGGAGCTCCTATAATTCACCCCTCCACTTT.

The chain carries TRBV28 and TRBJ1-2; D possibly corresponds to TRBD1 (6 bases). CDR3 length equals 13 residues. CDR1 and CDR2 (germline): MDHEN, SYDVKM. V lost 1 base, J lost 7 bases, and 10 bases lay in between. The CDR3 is CASSLFRGGGYTF. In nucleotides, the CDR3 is TGTGCCAGCAGTTTATTCAGGGGTGGTGGCTACACCTTC.

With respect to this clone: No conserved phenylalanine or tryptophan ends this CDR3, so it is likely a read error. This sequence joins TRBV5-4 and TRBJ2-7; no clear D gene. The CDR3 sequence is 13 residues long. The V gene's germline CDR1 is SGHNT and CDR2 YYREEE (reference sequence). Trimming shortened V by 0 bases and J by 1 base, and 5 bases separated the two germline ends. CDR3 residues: CASSLDRSYEQYL. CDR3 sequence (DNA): TGTGCCAGCAGCTTGGACCGTTCCTACGAGCAGTACCTC.

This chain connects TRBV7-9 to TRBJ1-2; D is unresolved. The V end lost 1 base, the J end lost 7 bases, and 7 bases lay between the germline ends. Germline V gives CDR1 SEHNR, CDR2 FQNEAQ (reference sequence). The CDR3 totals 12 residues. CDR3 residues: CASSLEKSGYTF. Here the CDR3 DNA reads TGTGCCAGCAGCTTAGAGAAGAGTGGCTACACCTTC.

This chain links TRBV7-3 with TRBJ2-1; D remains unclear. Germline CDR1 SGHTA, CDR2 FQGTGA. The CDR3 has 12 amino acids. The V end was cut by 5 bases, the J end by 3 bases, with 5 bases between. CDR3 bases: TGTGCCAGCAGCCCAAACTACAATGAGCAGTTCTTC. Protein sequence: CASSPNYNEQFF.

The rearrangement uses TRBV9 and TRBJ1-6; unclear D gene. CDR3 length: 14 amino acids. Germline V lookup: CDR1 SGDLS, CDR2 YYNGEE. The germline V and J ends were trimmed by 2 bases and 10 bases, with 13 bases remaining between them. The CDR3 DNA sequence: TGTGCCAGCAGCGTGGAACCTTGGGTCTCACCCCTCCACTTT. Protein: CASSVEPWVSPLHF.